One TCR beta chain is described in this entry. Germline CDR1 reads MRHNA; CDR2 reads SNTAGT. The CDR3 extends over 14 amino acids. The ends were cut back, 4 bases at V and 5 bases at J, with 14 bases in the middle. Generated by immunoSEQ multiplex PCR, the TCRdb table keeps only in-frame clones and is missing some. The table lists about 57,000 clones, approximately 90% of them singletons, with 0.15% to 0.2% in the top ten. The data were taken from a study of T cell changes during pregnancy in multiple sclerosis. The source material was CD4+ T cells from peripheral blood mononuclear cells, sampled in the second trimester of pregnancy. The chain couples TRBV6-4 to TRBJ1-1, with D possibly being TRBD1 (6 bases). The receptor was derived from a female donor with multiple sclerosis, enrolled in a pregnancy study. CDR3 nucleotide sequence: TGTGCCAGCAGTGCCACTTACAGGGATACTGAAGCTTTCTTT. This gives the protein CASSATYRDTEAFF.